This T cell receptor beta chain was sequenced during a study of T cell clones after liver transplantation. Overall study context: HCV positivity affected three of eight recipients; the rest lacked autoimmune or viral indications. Points from the study as a whole: A larger donor-reactive than third-party decline suggested partial antigen-specific deletion.

Sequenced by immunoSEQ multiplex PCR; TCRdb stores in-frame clones only, minus some. This table has about 74,000 clones, 80% appearing once. The CDR3 runs to 17 residues. The ends were cut back, 0 bases at V and 0 bases at J, with 14 bases in the middle. The germline CDR1 and CDR2 sequences are SGHVS and FQNEAQ. As regards this clone: As yet, its antigen is unknown.

The sequence was obtained from a human donor who received a liver transplant. The starting material was CD4+ T cells from blood, obtained before liver transplant. The V gene is TRBV7-8, the J gene TRBJ1-1; D unclear. The CDR3 coding sequence is TGTGCCAGCAGCTTAGCGAGTCTAGGGTTCATGAACACTGAAGCTTTCTTT. Protein product: CASSLASLGFMNTEAFF. Using reference TRBV7-8 and TRBJ1-1 for the parts outside the CDR3, the full variable domain is GAGVSQSPRYKVAKRGQDVALRCDPISGHVSLFWYQQALGQGPEFLTYFQNEAQLDKSGLPSDRFFAERPEGSVSTLKIQRTQQEDSAVYLCASSLASLGFMNTEAFFGQGTRLTVV.